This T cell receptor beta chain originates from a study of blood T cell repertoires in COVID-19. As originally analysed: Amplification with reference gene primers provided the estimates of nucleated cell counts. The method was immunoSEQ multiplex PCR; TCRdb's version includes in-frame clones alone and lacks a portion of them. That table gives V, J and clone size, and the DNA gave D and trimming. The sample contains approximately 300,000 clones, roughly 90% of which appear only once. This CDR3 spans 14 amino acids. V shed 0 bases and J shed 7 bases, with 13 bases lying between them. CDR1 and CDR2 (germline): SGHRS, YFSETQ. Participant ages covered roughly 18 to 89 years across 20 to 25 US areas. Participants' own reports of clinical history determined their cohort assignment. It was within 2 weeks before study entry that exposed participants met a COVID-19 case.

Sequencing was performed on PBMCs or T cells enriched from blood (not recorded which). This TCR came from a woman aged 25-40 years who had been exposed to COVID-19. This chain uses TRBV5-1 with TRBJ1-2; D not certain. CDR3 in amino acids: CASSLGGFGSGYTF. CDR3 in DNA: TGCGCCAGCAGCTTGGGAGGGTTTGGTAGTGGCTACACCTTC.